This T cell receptor beta chain was sequenced for a study of long-term antiretroviral therapy in people with HIV. Overall study results and limits: Information on adherence to ART, viral resistance or therapy changes was unavailable.

Comment on this clone: Its antigen remains unidentified.

This was the immunoSEQ v3.0 assay at survey level. Some clones are missing from TCRdb's copy, which holds only in-frame ones; the method was immunoSEQ multiplex PCR. The sample includes over 30,000 clones, about four fifths of them seen just once. The CDR3 spans 16 residues. The germline CDR1 and CDR2 sequences are MNHEY and SMNVEV (reference sequence). With V trimmed by 6 bases and J by 2 bases, 10 bases remained unmatched. This receptor was taken from a man between 18 and 29 years old with HIV. This chain links TRBV27 with TRBJ2-5; 9 bases map to TRBD1. The sequenced sample was unsorted PBMCs, obtained 1.9 years after starting antiretroviral therapy. Here the CDR3 reads CASSALRGQGQETQYF. The CDR3 bases are TGTGCCAGCAGCGCCCTACGAGGACAGGGGCAAGAGACCCAGTACTTC.